This T cell receptor (beta chain) was recorded in a study of cytomegalovirus exposure and HLA in healthy donors. PCR involved 60 Vbeta and 13 Jbeta primers. Libraries were prepared by immunoSEQ multiplex PCR; TCRdb keeps only in-frame clonotypes and omits some of them. Counted here are approximately 70,000 clones, about 73% occurring once; the ten biggest clones make up 11%. Regarding this clone: Its antigen is not known.

Study conclusions and caveats: In vitro testing confirmed a few CMV-associated chains as specific for CMV antigens. The study flagged around 160 TCR beta chains as cytomegalovirus-associated.

CDR1 MNHNS and CDR2 SASEGT come from the germline V gene. Trimming removed 4 bases from V and 4 bases from J, with 5 bases in between. The CDR3 covers 12 residues. Sample: PBMCs. This clonotype originated in a woman aged 55-69 years in good health and CMV-seropositive. The rearrangement joins TRBV6-1 to TRBJ2-1; D is unresolved. CDR3: CASSVEYNEQFF. DNA for the CDR3: TGTGCCAGCAGTGTAGAATACAATGAGCAGTTCTTC.